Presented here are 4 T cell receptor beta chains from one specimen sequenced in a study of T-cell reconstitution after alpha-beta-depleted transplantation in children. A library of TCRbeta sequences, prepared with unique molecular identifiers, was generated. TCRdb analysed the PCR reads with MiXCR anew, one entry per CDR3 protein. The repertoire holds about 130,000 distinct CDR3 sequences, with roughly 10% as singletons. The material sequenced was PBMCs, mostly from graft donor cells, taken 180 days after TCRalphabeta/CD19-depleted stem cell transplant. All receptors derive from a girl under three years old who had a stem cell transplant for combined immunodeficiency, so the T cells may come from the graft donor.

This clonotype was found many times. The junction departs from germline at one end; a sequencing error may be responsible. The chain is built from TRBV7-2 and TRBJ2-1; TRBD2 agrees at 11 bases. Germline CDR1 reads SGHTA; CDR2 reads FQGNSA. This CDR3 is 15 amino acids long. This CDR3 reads CASSLVASGRPIPTF. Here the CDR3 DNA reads TGTGCCAGCAGCTTAGTTGCTAGCGGGAGGCCTATTCCTACCTTC.

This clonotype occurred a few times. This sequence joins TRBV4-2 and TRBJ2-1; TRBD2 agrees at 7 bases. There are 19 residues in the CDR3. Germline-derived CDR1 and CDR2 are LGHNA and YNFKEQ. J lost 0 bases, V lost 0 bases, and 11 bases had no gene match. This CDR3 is CASSQELARPDSSYNEQFF. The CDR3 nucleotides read TGTGCCAGCAGCCAAGAACTAGCGAGGCCTGACAGCTCCTACAATGAGCAGTTCTTC.

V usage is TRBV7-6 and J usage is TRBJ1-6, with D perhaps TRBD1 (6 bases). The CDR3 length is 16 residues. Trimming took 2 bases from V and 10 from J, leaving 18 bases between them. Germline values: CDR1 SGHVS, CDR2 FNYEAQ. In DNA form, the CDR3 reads TGTGCCAGCAGCTTATTGGCAGGGGCCGTAACCTCACCCCTCCACTTT. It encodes CASSLLAGAVTSPLHF.

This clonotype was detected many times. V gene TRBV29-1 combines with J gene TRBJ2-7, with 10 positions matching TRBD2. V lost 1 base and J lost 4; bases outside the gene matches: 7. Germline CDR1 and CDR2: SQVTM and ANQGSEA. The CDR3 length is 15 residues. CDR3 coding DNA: TGCAGCGTTGAAGTAGTAGCGGGAGGCGGGTACGAGCAGTACTTC. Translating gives CSVEVVAGGGYEQYF.